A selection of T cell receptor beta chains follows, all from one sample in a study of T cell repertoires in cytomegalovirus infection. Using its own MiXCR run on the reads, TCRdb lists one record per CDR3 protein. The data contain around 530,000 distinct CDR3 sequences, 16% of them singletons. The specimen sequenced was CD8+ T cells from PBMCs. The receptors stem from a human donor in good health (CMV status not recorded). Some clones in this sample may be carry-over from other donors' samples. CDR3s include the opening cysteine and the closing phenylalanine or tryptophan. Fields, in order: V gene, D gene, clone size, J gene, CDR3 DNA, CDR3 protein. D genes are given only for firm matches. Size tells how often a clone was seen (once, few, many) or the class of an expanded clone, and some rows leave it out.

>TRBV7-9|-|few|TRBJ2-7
TGTGCCAGCAGCAAATACGGGACACCATCCTACGAGCAGTACTTC
CASSKYGTPSYEQYF
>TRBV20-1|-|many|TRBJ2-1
TGCAGTGCCCGATCTTTGGGGTCCCTCTCCTACAATGAGCAGTTCTTC
CSARSLGSLSYNEQFF
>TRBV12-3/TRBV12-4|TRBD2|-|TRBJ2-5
TGTGCCAGCAGTTTTGGGACTAGCGGGATCCGAGAGACCCAGTACTTC
CASSFGTSGIRETQYF
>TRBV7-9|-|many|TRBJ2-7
TGTGCCAGCAGCTCTCCACTGACAGGACCCTACGAGCAGTACTTC
CASSSPLTGPYEQYF
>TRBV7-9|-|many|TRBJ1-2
TGTGCCAGCAGCCCTAGGCAGACTAACTATGGCTACACCTTC
CASSPRQTNYGYTF
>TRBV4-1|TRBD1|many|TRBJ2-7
TGCGCCAGCAGCCAACGTATCGGGGACAGAGGGTACGAGCAGTACTTC
CASSQRIGDRGYEQYF
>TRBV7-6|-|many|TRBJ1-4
TGTGCCAGCAGCCCCTCGGGAGGGGCGGCGGGAAAACTGTTTTTT
CASSPSGGAAGKLFF
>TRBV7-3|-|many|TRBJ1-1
TGTGCCAGCAGCTTAGATCACAGCTCGAACACTGAAGCTTTCTTT
CASSLDHSSNTEAFF
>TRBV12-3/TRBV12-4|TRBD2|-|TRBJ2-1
TGTGCCAGCAGTACGTGGACTAGCGGGAGGGGAAATGAGCAGTTCTTC
CASSTWTSGRGNEQFF
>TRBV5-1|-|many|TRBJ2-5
TGCGCCAGCAGCCAAATAACAGGGTTAGAGACCCAGTACTTC
CASSQITGLETQYF
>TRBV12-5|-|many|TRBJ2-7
TGTGCTAGTGGTTTCCCCGAGCAGTACTTC
CASGFPEQYF
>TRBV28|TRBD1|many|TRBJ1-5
TGTGCCAGCAGCCGAAACAGACAGGGACACGGGCAGCCCCAGCATTTT
CASSRNRQGHGQPQHF
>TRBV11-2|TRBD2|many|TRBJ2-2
TGTGCCAGCAGCTGGGGGGGAACGGGGGGTAAAGACACCGGGGAGCTGTTTTTT
CASSWGGTGGKDTGELFF
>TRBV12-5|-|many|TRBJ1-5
TGTGCTAGTGGTCCCCTGGACAGCGGAAGCAATCAGCCCCAGCATTTT
CASGPLDSGSNQPQHF
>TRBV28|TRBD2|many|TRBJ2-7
TGTGCCAGCAGTTACCCGTGGACTAGCGGGTCTTACGAGCAGTACTTC
CASSYPWTSGSYEQYF
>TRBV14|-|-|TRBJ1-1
TGTGCCAGCAGCCAAGAAAGTGGGGCTGAAGCTTTCTTT
CASSQESGAEAFF
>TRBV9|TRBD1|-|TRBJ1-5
TGTGCCAGCAGCGTAGGGACAGGGGGCCTTCAGCCCCAGCATTTT
CASSVGTGGLQPQHF
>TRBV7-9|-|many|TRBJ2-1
TGTGCCACAGAAGCGGTCTCCTACAATGAGCAGTTCTTC
CATEAVSYNEQFF
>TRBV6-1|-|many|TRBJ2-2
TGTGCCAGCAGGGGTCCTTCGGGACCGACGAACACCGGGGAGCTGTTTTTT
CASRGPSGPTNTGELFF
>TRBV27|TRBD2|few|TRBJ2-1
TGTGCCAGCAGTTATACTAGCGGGGGGGCGGATGAGCAGTTCTTC
CASSYTSGGADEQFF